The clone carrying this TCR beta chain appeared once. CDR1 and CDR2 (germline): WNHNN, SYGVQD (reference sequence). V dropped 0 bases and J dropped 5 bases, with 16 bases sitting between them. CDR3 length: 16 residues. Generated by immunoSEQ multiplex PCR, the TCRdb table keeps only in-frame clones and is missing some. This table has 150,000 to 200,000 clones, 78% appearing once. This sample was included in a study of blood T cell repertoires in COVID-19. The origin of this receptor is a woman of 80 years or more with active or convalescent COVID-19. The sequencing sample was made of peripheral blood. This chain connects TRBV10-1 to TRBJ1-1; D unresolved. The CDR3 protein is CASSESVSPWRTEAFF. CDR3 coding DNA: TGCGCCAGCAGTGAGTCAGTGTCCCCCTGGAGAACTGAAGCTTTCTTT.